The 9 T cell receptor beta chains below were found in one sample sequenced in a study of T cells after yellow fever vaccination (dated 2019 in TCRdb). The meaning of the sample's treatment or condition label: live attenuated yellow fever vaccine strain. Library generation was performed with 5' RACE. Reads for this sample came from an Illumina HiSeq 2500. In TCRdb, the public reads were trimmed at Q25 with fastp and aligned with MiXCR, with productive beta chains retained. One record per CDR3 amino acid sequence lists the most common genes and DNA. The sample table records around 360,000 distinct CDR3 sequences; roughly 10% of these occur just once. Less than 20% of the sample is taken by the ten largest. Here the sequenced sample was PBMCs, taken on the day of the first yellow fever vaccination. These receptors were taken from a man younger than 30 who received the YFV17D yellow fever vaccine.

This clonotype has a handful of counts. The chain has TRBV12-3 or TRBV12-4 and TRBJ2-4; 7 nucleotides agree with TRBD1. The J segment lost 6 bases and the V segment lost 6 bases, leaving 2 bases of the junction unmatched. This CDR3 region has 12 residues. The CDR3 protein is CASRGTVNIQYF. The DNA of the CDR3 is TGTGCCAGCAGGGGGACAGTAAACATTCAGTACTTC.

The chain uses TRBV27 and TRBJ2-7; 11 nucleotides agree with TRBD1. This CDR3 has 15 residues. Germline CDR1 reads MNHEY; CDR2 reads SMNVEV (reference sequence). V was pared by 5 bases and J by 4 bases, with 7 bases of the junction left unmatched. CDR3 in amino acids: CASSTTGTGGYEQYF. DNA of the CDR3: TGTGCCAGCAGTACAACCGGGACAGGGGGTTACGAGCAGTACTTC.

The J gene is TRBJ2-3, the V gene TRBV29-1; D remains unclear. The V and J ends lost 4 bases and 6 bases respectively, with 14 bases between them. Germline CDR1 reads SQVTM; CDR2 reads ANQGSEA. The CDR3 runs to 13 residues. This CDR3 reads CSVAGTGSDTQYF. The CDR3 DNA reads TGCAGCGTTGCAGGTACCGGTAGTGATACGCAGTATTTT.

The V and J genes are TRBV7-2 and TRBJ2-2; D unresolved. The germline V and J ends were trimmed by 2 bases and 7 bases, with 14 bases remaining between them. Germline V gives CDR1 SGHTA, CDR2 FQGNSA. This CDR3 is 15 amino acids long. The chain's CDR3 is CASSLNSPRNGELFF. CDR3 DNA sequence: TGTGCCAGCAGCTTAAACTCCCCTCGTAACGGGGAGCTGTTTTTT. Supplemented by reference TRBV7-2 and TRBJ2-2, the full variable domain reads GAGVSQSPSNKVTEKGKDVELRCDPISGHTALYWYRQSLGQGLEFLIYFQGNSAPDKSGLPSDRFSAERTGGSVSTLTIQRTQQEDSAVYLCASSLNSPRNGELFFGEGSRLTVL.

This clonotype appeared a few times. This chain connects TRBV20-1 to TRBJ2-3, with D tentatively TRBD2 (6 bases). CDR3 length equals 15 residues. V was cut by 6 bases and J by 9 bases, with 25 bases left in between. Germline V CDR1 and CDR2: DFQATT, SNEGSKA (reference sequence). CDR3 region: CSANAGTAASGTQYF. CDR3 in DNA: TGCAGTGCCAACGCCGGGACTGCTGCATCAGGGACGCAGTATTTT.

The rearrangement links TRBV6-2 or TRBV6-3 to TRBJ1-5; D possibly corresponds to TRBD1 (6 bases). V gave up 2 bases and J gave up 7 bases, with 15 bases separating them. Germline V gene data show CDR1 as MNHEY and CDR2 as SVGEGT. CDR3 length equals 15 residues. The DNA for the CDR3 is TGTGCCAGCAGTTACACGCAGGGGCTCTGGCAGCCCCAGCATTTT. Encoded protein: CASSYTQGLWQPQHF.

This chain uses TRBV9 with TRBJ2-1, with a possible D match to TRBD1 (6 bases). This CDR3 spans 15 amino acids. In germline, CDR1 is SGDLS, CDR2 YYNGEE. Trimming left V 5 bases short and J 0 bases short, with 12 bases between. The CDR3 sequence: CASRAGESSYNEQFF. DNA for the CDR3: TGTGCCAGCAGGGCAGGGGAGAGCTCCTACAATGAGCAGTTCTTC.

The J gene is TRBJ1-2, the V gene TRBV20-1; the D gene is possibly TRBD1 (6 bases). V was clipped by 3 bases and J by 0 bases, with 20 bases between them. The CDR3 sequence is 17 residues long. Germline CDR1 and CDR2: DFQATT and SNEGSKA (reference sequence). Here the CDR3 DNA reads TGCAGTGCTAGTTCCGGGGACACCCTACCTGCTAACTATGGCTACACCTTC. This translates into CSASSGDTLPANYGYTF.

J is TRBJ2-5 and V is TRBV7-6, with 9 nucleotides matching TRBD2. J gave up 5 bases and V 8 bases, and 18 bases lay outside the gene matches. This CDR3 spans 17 amino acids. Germline CDR1 and CDR2: SGHVS and FNYEAQ. The CDR3 loop is CASSNRLRGGLKETQYF. CDR3 in DNA: TGTGCCAGCTCGAACCGCCTGCGGGGGGGTCTTAAGGAGACCCAGTACTTC.